This TCR beta chain was captured in a study of human T cells and chemical hapten exposure. Study details: Per-sample TCR yield variability stemmed mainly from small pooled library volume differences. Findings of the study overall: Compared to controls, expanded TCRs made significantly more large clusters of similar CDR3s.

This clonotype has ten or more counts. Its target is not known. Trimming left V 6 bases short and J 3 bases short, with 20 bases between. Germline values: CDR1 SQVTM, CDR2 ANQGSEA. The CDR3 is 15 residues long. Indicated time point: patch test 2, 6 weeks after DPC sensitization. Treatment defined: therapeutic diphenylcyclopropenone sensitization with weekly scalp DPC. Blood draws preceded each patch test application. TCRdb reprocessed the RACE reads with MiXCR, giving one entry per CDR3 protein. The sample contains about 84,000 distinct CDR3 sequences, 10% of which appear only once. The rearrangement uses TRBV29-1 and TRBJ1-2, with D unresolved. The input for sequencing was whole blood, taken in connection with sensitization to the hapten diphenylcyclopropenone (DPC). The TCR was taken from a woman in her forties or fifties with alopecia areata. Some clones in this sample may be carry-over from other donors' samples. CDR3 loop: CSVRNKAELYYGYTF. The CDR3 DNA reads as TGCAGCGTCCGAAATAAGGCAGAACTATACTATGGCTACACCTTC.